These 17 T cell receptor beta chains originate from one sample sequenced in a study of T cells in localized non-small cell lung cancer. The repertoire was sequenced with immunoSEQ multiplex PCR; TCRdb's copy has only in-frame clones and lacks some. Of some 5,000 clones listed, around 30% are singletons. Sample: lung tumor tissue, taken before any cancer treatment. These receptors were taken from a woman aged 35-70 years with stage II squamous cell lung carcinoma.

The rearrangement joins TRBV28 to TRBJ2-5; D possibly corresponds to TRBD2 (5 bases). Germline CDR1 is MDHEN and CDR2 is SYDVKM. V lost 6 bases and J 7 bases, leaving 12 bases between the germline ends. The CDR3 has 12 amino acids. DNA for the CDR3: TGTGCCAGCAGCGGGCCCGGAGGGACCCAGTACTTC. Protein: CASSGPGGTQYF.

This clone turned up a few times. CDR3 sequence: CASSLDPRRNTEAFF. The CDR3 DNA reads TGCGCCAGCAGCTTGGATCCCAGGAGGAACACTGAAGCTTTCTTT. This chain uses TRBV5-1 with TRBJ1-1; no definite D call. Trimming took off 0 bases at V and 1 base at J, with 10 bases between the two ends. Germline assignment: CDR1 SGHRS and CDR2 YFSETQ. The CDR3 consists of 15 residues.

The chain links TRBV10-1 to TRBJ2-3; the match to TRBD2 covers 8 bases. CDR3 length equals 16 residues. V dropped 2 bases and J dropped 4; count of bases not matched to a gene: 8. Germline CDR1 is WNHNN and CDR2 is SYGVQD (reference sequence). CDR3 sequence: CASSEGGAGVSDTQYF. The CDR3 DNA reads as TGCGCCAGCAGTGAGGGGGGAGCGGGAGTCTCAGATACGCAGTATTTT.

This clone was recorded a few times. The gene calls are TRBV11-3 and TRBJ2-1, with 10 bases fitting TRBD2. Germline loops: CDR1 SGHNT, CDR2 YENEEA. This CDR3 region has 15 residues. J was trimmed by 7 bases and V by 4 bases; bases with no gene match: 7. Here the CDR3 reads CASSYLAGVENEQFF. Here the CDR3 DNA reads TGTGCCAGCAGCTACCTAGCGGGAGTCGAAAATGAGCAGTTCTTC.

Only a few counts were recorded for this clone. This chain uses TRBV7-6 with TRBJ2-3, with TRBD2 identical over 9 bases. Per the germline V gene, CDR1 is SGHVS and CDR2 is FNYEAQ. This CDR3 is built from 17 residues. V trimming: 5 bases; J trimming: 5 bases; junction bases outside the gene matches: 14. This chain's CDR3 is CASSAQPRGGRQDTQYF. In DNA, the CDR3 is TGTGCCAGCAGCGCCCAGCCGCGGGGGGGGCGACAAGATACGCAGTATTTT.

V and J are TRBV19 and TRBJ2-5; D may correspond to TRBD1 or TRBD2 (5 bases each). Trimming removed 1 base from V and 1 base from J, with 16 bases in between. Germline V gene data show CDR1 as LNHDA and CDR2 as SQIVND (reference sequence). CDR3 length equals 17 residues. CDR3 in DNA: TGTGCCAGTAGTATAGGAGGTTGGGACGGAAGCCAAGAGACCCAGTACTTC. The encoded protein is CASSIGGWDGSQETQYF.

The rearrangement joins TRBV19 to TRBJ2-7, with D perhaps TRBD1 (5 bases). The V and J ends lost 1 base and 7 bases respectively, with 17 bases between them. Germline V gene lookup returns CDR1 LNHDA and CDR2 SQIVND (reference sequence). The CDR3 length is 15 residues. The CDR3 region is CASSIGGRWTPEQYF. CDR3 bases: TGTGCCAGTAGTATAGGGGGCCGCTGGACGCCGGAGCAGTACTTC.

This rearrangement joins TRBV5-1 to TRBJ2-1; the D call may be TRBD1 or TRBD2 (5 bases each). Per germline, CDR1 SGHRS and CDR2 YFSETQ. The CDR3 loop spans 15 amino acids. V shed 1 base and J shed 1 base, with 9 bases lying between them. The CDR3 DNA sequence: TGCGCCAGCAGCTTGCAGAGGGGTTCCTACAATGAGCAGTTCTTC. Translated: CASSLQRGSYNEQFF.

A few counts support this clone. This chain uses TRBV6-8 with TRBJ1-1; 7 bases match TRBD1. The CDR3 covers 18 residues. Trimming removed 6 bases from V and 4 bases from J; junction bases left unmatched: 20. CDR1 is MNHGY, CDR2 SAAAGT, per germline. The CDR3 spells CASSPASQNRGRSTEAFF. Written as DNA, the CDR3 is TGTGCCAGCAGCCCCGCGAGCCAAAATAGGGGGCGAAGCACTGAAGCTTTCTTT.

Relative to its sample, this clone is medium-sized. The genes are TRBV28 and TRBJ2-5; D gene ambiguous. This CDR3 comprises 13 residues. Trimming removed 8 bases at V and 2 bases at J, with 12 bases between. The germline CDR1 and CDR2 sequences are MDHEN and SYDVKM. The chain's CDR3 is CASDNGQQETQYF. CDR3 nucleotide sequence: TGTGCCAGCGACAACGGGCAACAAGAGACCCAGTACTTC.

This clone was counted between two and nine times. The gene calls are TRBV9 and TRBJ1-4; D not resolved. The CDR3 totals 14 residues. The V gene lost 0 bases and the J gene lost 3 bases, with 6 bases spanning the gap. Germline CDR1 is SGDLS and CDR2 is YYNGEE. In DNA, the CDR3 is TGTGCCAGCAGCGTAGATTTAGCTAATGAAAAACTGTTTTTT. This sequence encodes CASSVDLANEKLFF.

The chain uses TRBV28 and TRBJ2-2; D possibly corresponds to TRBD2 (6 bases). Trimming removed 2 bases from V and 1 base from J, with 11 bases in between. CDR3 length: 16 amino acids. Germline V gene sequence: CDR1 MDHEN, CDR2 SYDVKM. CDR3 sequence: CASSLRGSGNTGELFF. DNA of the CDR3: TGTGCCAGCAGTTTAAGGGGTAGCGGGAACACCGGGGAGCTGTTTTTT.

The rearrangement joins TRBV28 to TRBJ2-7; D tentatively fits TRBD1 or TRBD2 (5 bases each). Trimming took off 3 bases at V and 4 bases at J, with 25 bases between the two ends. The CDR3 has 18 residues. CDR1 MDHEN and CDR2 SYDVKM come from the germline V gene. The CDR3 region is CASSFFGPGTLGPYEQYF. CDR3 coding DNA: TGTGCCAGCAGTTTTTTCGGCCCCGGGACCCTGGGCCCGTACGAGCAGTACTTC. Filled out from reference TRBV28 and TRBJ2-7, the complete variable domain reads DVKVTQSSRYLVKRTGEKVFLECVQDMDHENMFWYRQDPGLGLRLIYFSYDVKMKEKGDIPEGYSVSREKKERFSLILESASTNQTSMYLCASSFFGPGTLGPYEQYFGPGTRLTVT.

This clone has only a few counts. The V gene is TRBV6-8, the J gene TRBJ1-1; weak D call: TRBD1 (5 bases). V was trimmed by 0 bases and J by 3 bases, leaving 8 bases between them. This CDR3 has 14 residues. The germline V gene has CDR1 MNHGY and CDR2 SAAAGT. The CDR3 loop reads CASSYSKGHTEAFF. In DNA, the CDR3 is TGTGCCAGCAGTTACTCGAAGGGGCACACTGAAGCTTTCTTT.

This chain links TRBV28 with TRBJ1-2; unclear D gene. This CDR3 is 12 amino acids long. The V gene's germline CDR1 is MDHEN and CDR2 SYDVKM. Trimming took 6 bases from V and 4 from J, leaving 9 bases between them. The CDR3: CASSLSIYGYTF. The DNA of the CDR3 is TGTGCCAGCAGCCTTTCCATCTATGGCTACACCTTC.

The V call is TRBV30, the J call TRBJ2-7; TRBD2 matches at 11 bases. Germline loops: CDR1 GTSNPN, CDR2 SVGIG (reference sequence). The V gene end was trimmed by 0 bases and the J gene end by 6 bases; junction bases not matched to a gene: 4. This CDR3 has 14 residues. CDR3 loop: CAWSVTSGSGEQYF. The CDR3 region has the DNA TGTGCCTGGAGTGTAACTAGCGGGAGTGGCGAGCAGTACTTC.

This CDR3 is CASKEGTYEQYF. The DNA for the CDR3 is TGTGCCAGCAAAGAGGGGACCTACGAGCAGTACTTC. This sequence joins TRBV9 and TRBJ2-7; D might be TRBD1 or TRBD2, each matching 5 bases. CDR3 length equals 12 residues. Germline values: CDR1 SGDLS, CDR2 YYNGEE. V gave up 6 bases and J gave up 2 bases, with 9 bases separating them.